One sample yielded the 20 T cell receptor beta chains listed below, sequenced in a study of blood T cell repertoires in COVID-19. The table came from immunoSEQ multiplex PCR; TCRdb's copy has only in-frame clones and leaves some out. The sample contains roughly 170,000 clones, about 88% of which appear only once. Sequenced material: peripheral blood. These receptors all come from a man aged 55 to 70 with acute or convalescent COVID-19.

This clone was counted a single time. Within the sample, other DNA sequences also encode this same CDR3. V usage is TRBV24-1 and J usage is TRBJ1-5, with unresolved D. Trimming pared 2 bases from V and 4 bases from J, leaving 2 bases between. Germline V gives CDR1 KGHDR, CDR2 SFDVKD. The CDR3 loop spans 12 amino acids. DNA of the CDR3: TGTGCCACCAGTGATTCTAATCAGCCCCAGCATTTT. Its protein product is CATSDSNQPQHF.

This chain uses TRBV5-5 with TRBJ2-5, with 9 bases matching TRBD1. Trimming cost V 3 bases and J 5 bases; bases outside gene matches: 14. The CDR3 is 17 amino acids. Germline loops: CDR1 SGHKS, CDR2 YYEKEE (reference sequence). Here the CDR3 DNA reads TGTGCCAGCAGCTCTATTTCTCCGGGACAGGGTGGGGAGACCCAGTACTTC. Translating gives CASSSISPGQGGETQYF.

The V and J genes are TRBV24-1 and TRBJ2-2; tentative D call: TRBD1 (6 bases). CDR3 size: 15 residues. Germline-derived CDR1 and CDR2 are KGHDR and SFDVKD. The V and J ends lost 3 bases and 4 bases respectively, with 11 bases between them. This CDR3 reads CATSDKDSSTGELFF. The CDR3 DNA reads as TGTGCCACCAGTGATAAGGACAGTTCCACCGGGGAGCTGTTTTTT.

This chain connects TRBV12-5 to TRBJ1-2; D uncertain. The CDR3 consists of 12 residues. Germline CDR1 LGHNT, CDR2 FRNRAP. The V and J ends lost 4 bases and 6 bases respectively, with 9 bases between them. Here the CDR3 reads CASGSRPNGYTF. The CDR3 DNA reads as TGTGCTAGTGGTTCCCGTCCTAATGGCTACACCTTC.

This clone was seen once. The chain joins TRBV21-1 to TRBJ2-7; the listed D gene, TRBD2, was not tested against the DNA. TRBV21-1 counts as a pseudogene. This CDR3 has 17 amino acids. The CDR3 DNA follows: TGTGCCAGCACCTCGAAAGGGACTAGCGGGAAGGCAGGCGAGCAGTACTTC. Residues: CASTSKGTSGKAGEQYF.

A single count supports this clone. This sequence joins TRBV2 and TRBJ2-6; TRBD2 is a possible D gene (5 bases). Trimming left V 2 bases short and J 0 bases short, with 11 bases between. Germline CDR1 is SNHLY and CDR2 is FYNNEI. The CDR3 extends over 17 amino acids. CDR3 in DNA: TGTGCCAGCAGTGAACGGGGAGTGCTCTCTGGGGCCAACGTCCTGACTTTC. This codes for CASSERGVLSGANVLTF.

The CDR3 spells CASNPPDRGARGYTF. In DNA, the CDR3 is TGTGCCAGTAATCCCCCGGATCGGGGGGCGCGAGGCTACACCTTC. The genes are TRBV19 and TRBJ1-2; D possibly corresponds to TRBD1 (6 bases). Germline V gene sequence: CDR1 LNHDA, CDR2 SQIVND (reference sequence). V was trimmed by 7 bases and J by 8 bases, leaving 23 bases between them. This CDR3 region has 15 residues.

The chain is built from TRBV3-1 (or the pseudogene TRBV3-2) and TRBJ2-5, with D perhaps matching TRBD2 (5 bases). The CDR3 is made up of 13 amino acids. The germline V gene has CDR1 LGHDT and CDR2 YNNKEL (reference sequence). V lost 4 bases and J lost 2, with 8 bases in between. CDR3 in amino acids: CASSRRGQETQYF. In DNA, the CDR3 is TGTGCCAGCAGCCGGCGAGGGCAAGAGACCCAGTACTTC.

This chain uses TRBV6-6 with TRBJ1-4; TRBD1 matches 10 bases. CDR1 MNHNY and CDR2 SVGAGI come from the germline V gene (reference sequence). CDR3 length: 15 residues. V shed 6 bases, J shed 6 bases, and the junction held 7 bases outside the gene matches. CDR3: CASRPVGQGYEKLFF. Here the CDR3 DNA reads TGTGCCAGCAGACCGGTGGGACAGGGGTATGAAAAACTGTTTTTT.

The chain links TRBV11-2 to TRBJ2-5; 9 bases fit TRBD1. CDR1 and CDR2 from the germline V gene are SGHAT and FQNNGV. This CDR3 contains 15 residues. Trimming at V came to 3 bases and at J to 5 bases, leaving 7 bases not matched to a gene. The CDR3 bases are TGTGCCAGCAGCTTTACAGGGGGCCGTGGGGAGACCCAGTACTTC. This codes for CASSFTGGRGETQYF.

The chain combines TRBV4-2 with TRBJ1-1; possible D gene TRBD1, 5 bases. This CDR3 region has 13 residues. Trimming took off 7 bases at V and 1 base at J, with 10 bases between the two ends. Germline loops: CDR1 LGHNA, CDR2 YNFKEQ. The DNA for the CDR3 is TGTGCCAGCAACGTGCAGGGGAACACTGAAGCTTTCTTT. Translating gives CASNVQGNTEAFF.

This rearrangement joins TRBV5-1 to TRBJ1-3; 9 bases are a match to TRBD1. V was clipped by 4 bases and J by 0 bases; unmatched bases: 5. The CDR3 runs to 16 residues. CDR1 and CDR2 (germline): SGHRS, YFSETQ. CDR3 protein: CASSEGQGFSGNTIYF. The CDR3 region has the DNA TGCGCCAGCAGCGAGGGACAGGGCTTCTCTGGAAACACCATATATTTT.

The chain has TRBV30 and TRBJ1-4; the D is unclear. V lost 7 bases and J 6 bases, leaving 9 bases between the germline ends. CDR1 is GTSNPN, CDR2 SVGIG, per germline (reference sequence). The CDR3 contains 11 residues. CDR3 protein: CAFNQDEKLFF. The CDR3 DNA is TGTGCCTTCAACCAGGATGAAAAACTGTTTTTT.

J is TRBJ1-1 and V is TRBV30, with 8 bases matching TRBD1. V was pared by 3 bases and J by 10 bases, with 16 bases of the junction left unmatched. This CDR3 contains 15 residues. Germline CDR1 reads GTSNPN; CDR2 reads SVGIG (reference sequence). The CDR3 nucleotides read TGTGCCTGGAGAGGGGAAGGGACAGGCTATTTGGGAGCTTTCTTT. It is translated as CAWRGEGTGYLGAFF.

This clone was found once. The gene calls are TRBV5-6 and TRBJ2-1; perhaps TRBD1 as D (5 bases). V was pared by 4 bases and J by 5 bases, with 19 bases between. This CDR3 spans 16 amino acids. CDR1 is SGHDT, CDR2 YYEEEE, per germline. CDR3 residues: CASSQPPILGHNEQFF. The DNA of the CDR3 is TGTGCCAGCAGCCAGCCCCCAATTTTGGGGCACAATGAGCAGTTCTTC.

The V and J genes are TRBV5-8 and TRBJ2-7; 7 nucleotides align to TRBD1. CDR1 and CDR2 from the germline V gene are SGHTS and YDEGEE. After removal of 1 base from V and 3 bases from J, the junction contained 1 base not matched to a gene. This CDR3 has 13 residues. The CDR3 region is CASSLRDSYEQYV. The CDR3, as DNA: TGTGCCAGCAGCTTGAGGGACAGCTACGAGCAGTACGTC.

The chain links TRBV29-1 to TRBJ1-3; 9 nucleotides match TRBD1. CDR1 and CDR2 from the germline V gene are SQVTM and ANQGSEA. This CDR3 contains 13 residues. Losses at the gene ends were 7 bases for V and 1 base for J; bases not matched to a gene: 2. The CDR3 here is CSAGQGSGNTIYF. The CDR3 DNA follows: TGCAGCGCCGGACAGGGGTCTGGAAACACCATATATTTT.

As DNA, the CDR3 is TGTGCCAGCAGCGATCCGACCCACAGAGCCTCTAACTATGGCTACACCTTC. This gives the protein CASSDPTHRASNYGYTF. V and J are TRBV9 and TRBJ1-2; D not resolved. CDR3 length equals 17 residues. V was trimmed by 3 bases and J by 0 bases, leaving 18 bases between them. Per germline, CDR1 SGDLS and CDR2 YYNGEE.

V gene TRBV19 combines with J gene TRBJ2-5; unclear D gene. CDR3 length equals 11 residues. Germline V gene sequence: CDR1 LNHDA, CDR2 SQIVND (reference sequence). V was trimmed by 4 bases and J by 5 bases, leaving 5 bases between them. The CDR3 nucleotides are TGTGCCAGTAGTACAGCGGAGACCCAGTACTTC. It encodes CASSTAETQYF.

The CDR3 sequence: CASSYALNTEAFF. In DNA form, the CDR3 reads TGTGCCAGCAGTTACGCCCTAAACACTGAAGCTTTCTTT. The chain couples TRBV6-5 to TRBJ1-1; no clear D. CDR1 is MNHEY, CDR2 SVGAGI, per germline. The CDR3 loop spans 13 amino acids. V gave up 2 bases and J gave up 2 bases, with 6 bases separating them.